The sequence of this T cell receptor (beta chain) was determined in a study of T cell responses to AZD1222 COVID-19 vaccine. Study-level findings and limits: Clonal diversity was possibly underestimated; the donors were predominantly white British and more often female. Repertoires were collected only later (after the peak T cell response had occurred).

Details on this clone: Its antigen is not identified. This specimen includes other DNA sequences encoding the same CDR3.

The V and J ends lost 3 bases and 5 bases respectively, with 10 bases between them. The length of the CDR3 is 13 residues. Germline CDR1 is MNHEY and CDR2 is SMNVEV (reference sequence). Second-dose groups at about 4 or about 12 weeks were pooled. Using immunoSEQ multiplex PCR, the repertoire was profiled, and TCRdb retains in-frame clones only, with some absent. The sample lists roughly 120,000 clones, about 90% occurring once. The receptor was derived from an adult who received the AZD1222 COVID-19 vaccine. Sequenced here: peripheral blood, sampled 28 days after the second AZD1222 dose. The chain is built from TRBV27 and TRBJ1-2; D might be TRBD1 (6 bases). CDR3 in DNA: TGTGCCAGCAGTTTCAGGGGCGGGTATGGCTACACCTTC. Its protein is CASSFRGGYGYTF.